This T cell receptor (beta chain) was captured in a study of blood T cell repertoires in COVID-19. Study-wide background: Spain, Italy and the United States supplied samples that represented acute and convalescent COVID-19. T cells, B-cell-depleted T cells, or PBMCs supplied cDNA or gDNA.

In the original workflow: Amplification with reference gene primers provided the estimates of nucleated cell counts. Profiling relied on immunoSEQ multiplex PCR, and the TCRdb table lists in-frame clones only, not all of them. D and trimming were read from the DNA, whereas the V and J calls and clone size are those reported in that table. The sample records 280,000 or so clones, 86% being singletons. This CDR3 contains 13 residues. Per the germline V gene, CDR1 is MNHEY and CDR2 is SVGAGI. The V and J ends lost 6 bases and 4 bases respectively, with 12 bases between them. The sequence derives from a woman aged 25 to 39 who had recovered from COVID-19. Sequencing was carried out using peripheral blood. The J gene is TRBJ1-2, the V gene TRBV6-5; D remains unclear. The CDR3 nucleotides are TGTGCCAGCAGCCCGGGTCGTAGCTATGGCTACACCTTC. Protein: CASSPGRSYGYTF.